The 27 T cell receptor beta chains below all came from one sample that was sequenced in a study of blood T cell repertoires in COVID-19 (dated by TCRdb to about 2020). Libraries came from the immunoSEQ multiplex PCR assay. The source is immuneACCESS, and TCRdb retained only in-frame sequences with V and J called. Part of the clones is not carried over; for the studies checked, unresolved V genes explain less than half of this, and the remainder is unexplained. The table for this sample lists some 220,000 clones; 82% of them were counted only once. The top ten hold 5.2% of the sample. Sequenced material: peripheral blood. The receptors here all came from a woman aged 70 to 79 with COVID-19, enrolled during active disease.

This rearrangement joins TRBV2 to TRBJ2-3; 11 positions match TRBD2. The length of the CDR3 is 15 residues. The trim removed 6 bases at V and 3 bases at J, leaving 5 bases unmatched. The germline gives CDR1 SNHLY, CDR2 FYNNEI. In DNA form, the CDR3 reads TGTGCCAGCAGCCTTCTAGCGGGAGGAACAGATACGCAGTATTTT. Its protein is CASSLLAGGTDTQYF.

The chain couples TRBV3-1 (or the pseudogene TRBV3-2) to TRBJ1-2; 7 nucleotides line up with TRBD1. Germline V gene lookup returns CDR1 LGHDT and CDR2 YNNKEL (reference sequence). Trimming cost V 6 bases and J 2 bases; bases outside gene matches: 3. The CDR3 spans 13 residues. The CDR3 protein is CASSIQGNYGYTF. CDR3 nucleotides: TGTGCCAGCAGTATACAGGGGAACTATGGCTACACCTTC.

This sequence joins TRBV29-1 and TRBJ2-3; TRBD2 agrees at 10 bases. J lost 1 base, V lost 1 base, and 8 bases had no gene match. The CDR3 runs 17 residues. The V gene's germline CDR1 is SQVTM and CDR2 ANQGSEA. In DNA, the CDR3 is TGCAGCGTTGAAGGTGGTACGCTAGCGGGAGGCACAGATACGCAGTATTTT. Its translation is CSVEGGTLAGGTDTQYF.

The chain joins TRBV28 to TRBJ2-3; 7 nucleotides agree with TRBD2. Germline CDR1 and CDR2: MDHEN and SYDVKM. This CDR3 contains 14 residues. V shed 5 bases and J 8 bases; nucleotides not matched to a gene: 10. Here the CDR3 reads CASSAPSGMSTQYF. The CDR3 nucleotides are TGTGCCAGCAGTGCGCCTAGCGGTATGAGTACGCAGTATTTT.

The V and J genes are TRBV5-1 and TRBJ2-7; D is unresolved. The ends were cut back, 0 bases at V and 6 bases at J, with 13 bases in the middle. This CDR3 is built from 14 residues. Germline CDR1 SGHRS, CDR2 YFSETQ. In DNA, the CDR3 is TGCGCCAGCAGCTTGGAATCTGGAGCTTCCGAGCAGTACTTC. This codes for CASSLESGASEQYF.

In its sample, this clone was seen a few times. This sequence joins TRBV6-6 and TRBJ1-3, with D perhaps matching TRBD1 (5 bases). V shed 5 bases and J shed 8 bases, with 16 bases lying between them. CDR1 is MNHNY and CDR2 is SVGAGI in the germline V gene (reference sequence). This CDR3 comprises 14 residues. Written as DNA, the CDR3 is TGTGCCAGCAGTGGCCGGGGGGGGATACACACCATATATTTT. Its translation: CASSGRGGIHTIYF.

In nucleotides, the CDR3 is TGTGCCAGCAGTCTAACAGGGGGAGCTGAGCAGTACTTC. The encoded protein is CASSLTGGAEQYF. The gene calls are TRBV28 and TRBJ2-7; 8 bases align to TRBD1. CDR3 size: 13 residues. Germline CDR1 reads MDHEN; CDR2 reads SYDVKM. Trimming at V came to 5 bases and at J to 7 bases, leaving 7 bases not matched to a gene.

This chain links TRBV7-2 with TRBJ2-2; D is unclear. Germline assignment: CDR1 SGHTA and CDR2 FQGNSA. V lost 4 bases and J lost 0, with 12 bases in between. The CDR3 runs to 16 residues. CDR3 sequence: CASSSQNLANTGELFF. In nucleotides, the CDR3 is TGTGCCAGCAGCTCCCAGAATCTTGCGAACACCGGGGAGCTGTTTTTT.

The chain employs TRBV27 and TRBJ2-7, with TRBD2 matching 10 bases. The CDR3 sequence is 13 residues long. In germline, CDR1 is MNHEY, CDR2 SMNVEV (reference sequence). V was pared by 6 bases and J by 1 base, with 0 bases of the junction left unmatched. The CDR3 protein is CASRLAGSYEQYF. The CDR3 nucleotides are TGTGCCAGCAGACTAGCGGGATCCTACGAGCAGTACTTC.

This clone was picked up a small number of times. The gene calls are TRBV7-2 and TRBJ2-3; D is possibly TRBD1 (6 bases). Germline lookup yields CDR1 SGHTA and CDR2 FQGNSA. The V and J ends lost 6 bases and 3 bases respectively, with 10 bases between them. The CDR3 spans 13 residues. CDR3 DNA sequence: TGTGCCAGCAGAGGCCAGGGGACAGATACGCAGTATTTT. It yields the protein CASRGQGTDTQYF.

This chain links TRBV3-1 (or the pseudogene TRBV3-2) with TRBJ1-2, with D perhaps matching TRBD1 (5 bases). CDR1 is LGHDT and CDR2 is YNNKEL in the germline V gene (reference sequence). Trimming removed 4 bases from V and 3 bases from J, with 15 bases in between. The CDR3 is made up of 15 amino acids. CDR3 DNA: TGTGCCAGCAGCCTCCGGGCGGCAGGGCACTATGGCTACACCTTC. Its protein is CASSLRAAGHYGYTF.

The chain joins TRBV7-6 to TRBJ2-5, with D perhaps matching TRBD1 (5 bases). Germline V lookup: CDR1 SGHVS, CDR2 FNYEAQ. The CDR3 extends over 15 amino acids. V was shortened by 4 bases and J by 3 bases, with 15 bases between the two germline ends. CDR3: CASSSTTDPKETQYF. The DNA for the CDR3 is TGTGCCAGCAGCTCCACGACAGATCCTAAAGAGACCCAGTACTTC.

The V gene is TRBV10-1, the J gene TRBJ2-7; TRBD1 aligns across 7 bases. V gave up 3 bases and J gave up 1 base; unmatched junction bases: 3. Per germline, CDR1 WNHNN and CDR2 SYGVQD (reference sequence). The CDR3 loop spans 14 amino acids. DNA for the CDR3: TGCGCCAGCAGTGACGGCAGGGGGTCCTACGAGCAGTACTTC. It translates to CASSDGRGSYEQYF.

The J gene is TRBJ1-4, the V gene TRBV28; D perhaps matches TRBD1 (5 bases). Germline CDR1 and CDR2: MDHEN and SYDVKM. V dropped 5 bases and J dropped 2 bases, with 6 bases sitting between them. This CDR3 region has 13 residues. The CDR3 nucleotides read TGTGCCAGCAGTCGGGGGACTAATGAAAAACTGTTTTTT. Translation: CASSRGTNEKLFF.

CDR3 sequence reads: CASSPMRTGVGETQYF. The CDR3 region has the DNA TGTGCCAGCTCACCCATGAGGACAGGGGTAGGGGAGACCCAGTACTTC. The chain links TRBV18 to TRBJ2-5, with 9 bases aligning to TRBD1. This CDR3 region has 16 residues. Trimming took 3 bases from V and 5 from J; bases not matched to a gene: 10. Germline V CDR1 and CDR2: KGHSH, LQKENI.

This clone was observed once. The chain is built from TRBV29-1 and TRBJ2-1; 12 positions match TRBD2. Germline values: CDR1 SQVTM, CDR2 ANQGSEA. Trimming at V came to 3 bases and at J to 3 bases, leaving 6 bases not matched to a gene. The CDR3 spans 16 residues. The CDR3 here is CSVDLGLAGYYNEQFF. The CDR3 coding sequence is TGCAGCGTTGACCTAGGACTAGCGGGATACTACAATGAGCAGTTCTTC.

The gene calls are TRBV6-2 or TRBV6-3 and TRBJ2-7, with 10 bases matching TRBD2. V dropped 2 bases and J dropped 2; count of bases not matched to a gene: 6. The CDR3 runs 16 residues. From germline, CDR1 is MNHEY and CDR2 SVGEGT. CDR3 in amino acids: CASSYGGLAKTYEQYF. CDR3 sequence (DNA): TGTGCCAGCAGTTACGGGGGACTAGCGAAAACCTACGAGCAGTACTTC.

The gene calls are TRBV7-9 and TRBJ2-1; 10 positions match TRBD1. With V trimmed by 5 bases and J by 2 bases, 12 bases remained unmatched. This CDR3 contains 18 residues. Germline CDR1 SEHNR, CDR2 FQNEAQ (reference sequence). The CDR3 is CASSPYPGQGITYNEQFF. CDR3 in DNA: TGTGCCAGCAGCCCGTATCCGGGACAGGGGATCACCTACAATGAGCAGTTCTTC.

This clone was seen a few times. The chain combines TRBV7-8 with TRBJ2-5; no clear D. Germline CDR1 SGHVS, CDR2 FQNEAQ. The V and J ends lost 2 bases and 4 bases respectively, with 8 bases between them. The length of the CDR3 is 13 residues. CDR3 sequence reads: CASSLQVLETQYF. The DNA for the CDR3 is TGTGCCAGCAGCTTACAGGTTCTAGAGACCCAGTACTTC.

The chain has TRBV10-3 and TRBJ2-1; 9 positions match TRBD2. Looked up from germline, CDR1 is ENHRY and CDR2 is SYGVKD. The ends lost 2 bases at V and 0 bases at J; junction bases unmatched: 8. The CDR3 is made up of 18 amino acids. CDR3 coding DNA: TGTGCCATCAGTGAGAGTCTAGGGCGGGAGGGCTCCTACAATGAGCAGTTCTTC. This encodes CAISESLGREGSYNEQFF.

The V call is TRBV7-9, the J call TRBJ2-1; D perhaps matches TRBD1 (5 bases). CDR3 length: 16 amino acids. Trimming took off 0 bases at V and 5 bases at J, with 14 bases between the two ends. Germline CDR1 SEHNR, CDR2 FQNEAQ (reference sequence). CDR3 in amino acids: CASSLALGWGDNEQFF. For the CDR3, the DNA is TGTGCCAGCAGCTTAGCGTTGGGATGGGGCGACAATGAGCAGTTCTTC.

This clone was seen just once. The rearrangement uses TRBV6-2 or TRBV6-3 and TRBJ2-5; 10 nucleotides match TRBD2. V lost 2 bases to trimming and J lost 5 bases; unmatched junction nucleotides: 2. The germline CDR1 and CDR2 sequences are MNHEY and SVGEGT. The CDR3 consists of 14 residues. CDR3 region: CASSYLTSGETQYF. The CDR3 DNA reads as TGTGCCAGCAGTTACCTGACTAGCGGGGAGACCCAGTACTTC.

J is TRBJ2-7 and V is TRBV19; 9 bases agree with TRBD1. Unmatched junction bases numbered 7, after V lost 4 bases and J lost 6 bases. Germline-derived CDR1 and CDR2 are LNHDA and SQIVND (reference sequence). CDR3 size: 14 residues. The CDR3 DNA reads as TGTGCCAGTAGTACAGAGCTACAGGGGGCCGAGCAGTACTTC. As protein: CASSTELQGAEQYF.

The table lists this clone with a few counts. J is TRBJ1-1 and V is TRBV5-1; perhaps TRBD1 as D (5 bases). Germline V gene sequence: CDR1 SGHRS, CDR2 YFSETQ. Trimming stripped 4 bases from V and 5 bases from J, with 15 bases between. This CDR3 contains 14 residues. The chain's CDR3 is CASSPPQAGTEAFF. The DNA for the CDR3 is TGCGCCAGCAGCCCACCACAGGCGGGGACTGAAGCTTTCTTT.

This chain joins TRBV9 and TRBJ1-6; 7 nucleotides align to TRBD1. Unmatched junction bases numbered 11, after V lost 5 bases and J lost 3 bases. CDR3 size: 17 residues. CDR1 and CDR2 (germline): SGDLS, YYNGEE. The CDR3 DNA is TGTGCCAGCAGTCCAGGGGGGTTCTTAAGCTATAATTCACCCCTCCACTTT. This codes for CASSPGGFLSYNSPLHF. Complete variable domain (other parts from reference TRBV9 and TRBJ1-6): DSGVTQTPKHLITATGQRVTLRCSPRSGDLSVYWYQQSLDQGLQFLIQYYNGEERAKGNILERFSAQQFPDLHSELNLSSLELGDSALYFCASSPGGFLSYNSPLHFGNGTRLTVT.

The chain uses TRBV2 and TRBJ1-5; perhaps TRBD1 as D (5 bases). This CDR3 contains 15 residues. Trimming stripped 7 bases from V and 2 bases from J, with 15 bases between. CDR1 and CDR2 (germline): SNHLY, FYNNEI. CDR3 in DNA: TGTGCCAGCACCGGTACAGGTAGTCGCAATCAGCCCCAGCATTTT. As protein: CASTGTGSRNQPQHF.

The V gene is TRBV30, the J gene TRBJ1-2; D gene uncertain. This CDR3 spans 11 amino acids. CDR1 and CDR2 from the germline V gene are GTSNPN and SVGIG (reference sequence). V was cut by 5 bases and J by 5 bases, with 9 bases left in between. In nucleotides, the CDR3 is TGTGCCTGGTGGCACCGATATGGCTACACCTTC. Translating it yields CAWWHRYGYTF.